This record covers a single T cell receptor (beta chain). Its antigen remains undetermined. Base-call qualities are not available, and no considerably larger clone is one nucleotide away. The data originate from a study of Ad26.COV2.S vaccination and SARS-CoV-2 variants (dated by TCRdb to the early 2020s). Turning to the overall study: Vaccine-arm donors were drawn from COV1001, a multicentre, randomized, double-blind, placebo-controlled phase I-IIa trial of Ad26.COV2.S in healthy adults. Trial participants were randomized into five groups of five: low-dose or high-dose Ad26.COV2.S given once or twice, or placebo on both occasions. Throughout the experiments and outcome assessment, investigators stayed blinded to trial group allocation. The TCR-sequenced set comprised around 30 samples: around 20 Ad26.COV2.S vaccine recipients, 5 placebo recipients and 8 SARS-CoV-2 convalescent individuals. Ad26.COV2.S was administered intramuscularly at 5 x 10^10 or 1 x 10^11 viral particles, either as a single shot or as two shots given 56 days apart. Sequencing of the TCRbeta repertoire served to evaluate the specificity and breadth of SARS-CoV-2-reactive T cell receptors following Ad26.COV2.S vaccination.

The germline V gene yields ENHRY for CDR1 and SYGVKD for CDR2. The CDR3 holds 13 amino acids from the cysteine to the phenylalanine. Only the CDR3 part of the read is kept: 39 bases, read in frame from the first base. V was cut back by 4 bases and J by 5 bases, leaving a gap of 9 bases between them. The immunoSEQ Assay was used to sequence TCRbeta CDR3 regions. After extraction, genomic DNA underwent amplification by bias-controlled multiplex PCR, followed by high-throughput sequencing. On the authors' methods: To quantify the absolute abundance of every unique TCRbeta CDR3 region, sequences were collapsed and filtered. T cell fraction was estimated by normalization of TCRbeta template counts to usable DNA, with usable DNA being measured through amplification of reference genes present in all nucleated cells. Repertoire TCRs were annotated as SARS-CoV-2-specific by exact matching of V gene, CDR3 amino acid sequence and J gene to a known reactive TCR set. MIRA supplied the reference SARS-CoV-2 TCR set, which was filtered for enrichment in COVID-19-positive ImmuneCODE repertoires so that public or cross-reactive TCRs were removed. Based on the MIRA antigens, annotated TCRs were further analysed at the level of specific ORF or position within ORF. Breadth was defined as the number of annotated unique rearrangements divided by the total number of unique productive rearrangements, and depth was defined as the summed frequency of the annotated unique rearrangements. Two-sided Wilcoxon rank-sum tests were applied when comparing TCR breadth between groups. Held by TCRdb, this immuneACCESS table contains in-frame sequences only and omits some clones. Under half of the omission traces to an unresolved V gene where checked; the cause of the rest is unknown. V, J and clone size reflect that table, while D and trimming were determined from the DNA. The sample has around 340,000 clones on record, 88% of them singletons. Of the sample, 6.4% is held by the ten largest clones.

General conclusions and limits of the study: The study lacked the statistical power to compare responses across vaccine doses or regimens. Vaccine and placebo recipients had similar non-spike TCR breadth, a finding consistent with the vaccine containing only spike. Substantial breadth of spike-specific CD8+ and CD4+ T cell responses was reported after vaccination. According to the authors, total T cell responses may have been underestimated by the TCR breadth and depth analyses. Spike-specific TCR breadth was higher in Ad26.COV2.S recipients than in placebo recipients (P = 0.0014).

The sample's treatment or condition, from its label and the paper: around 19 received Ad26.COV2.S at low or high dose, single or two shots; about 5 received placebo; per-sample allocation not given. For vaccine and placebo recipients, repertoires were sequenced using samples collected on day 63 after the first injection. Cohort 1b enrolled 25 or so adults aged 18-55 years at a single site in Boston, USA, between 29 July and 7 August 2020. As a vaccine, Ad26.COV2.S was a replication-incompetent adenovirus type 26 vector that expressed a prefusion-stabilized SARS-CoV-2 spike protein derived from the original Wuhan strain.

The sequence links TRBV10-3 to TRBJ2-1, with TRBD1 perhaps the D gene, on 5 matching bases. The sequence was collected from a person aged 18-60 years who received the Ad26.COV2.S COVID-19 vaccine or a placebo. Sample: peripheral blood, taken in a trial of Ad26.COV2.S vaccine versus placebo. The sequenced DNA is TGTGCCATCAGTGGGATACAGGACAATGAGCAGTTCTTC. It translates to CAISGIQDNEQFF.